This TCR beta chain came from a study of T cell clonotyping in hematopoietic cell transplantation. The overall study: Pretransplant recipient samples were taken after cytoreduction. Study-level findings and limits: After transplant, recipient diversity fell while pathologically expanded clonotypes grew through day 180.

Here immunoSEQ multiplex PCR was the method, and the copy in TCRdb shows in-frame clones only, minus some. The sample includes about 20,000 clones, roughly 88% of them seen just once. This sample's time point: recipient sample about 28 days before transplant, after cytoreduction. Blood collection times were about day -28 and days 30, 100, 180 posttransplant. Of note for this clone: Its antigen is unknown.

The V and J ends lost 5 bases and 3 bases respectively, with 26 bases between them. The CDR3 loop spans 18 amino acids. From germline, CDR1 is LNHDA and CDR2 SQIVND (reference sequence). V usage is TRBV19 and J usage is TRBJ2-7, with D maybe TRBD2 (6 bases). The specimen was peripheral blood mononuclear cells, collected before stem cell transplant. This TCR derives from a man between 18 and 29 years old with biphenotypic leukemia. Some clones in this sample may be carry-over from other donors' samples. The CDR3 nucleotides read TGTGCCAGTAGTCCGAAGGGCGGGGCCGGGGGACTGAGCTACGAGCAGTACTTC. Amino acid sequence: CASSPKGGAGGLSYEQYF.